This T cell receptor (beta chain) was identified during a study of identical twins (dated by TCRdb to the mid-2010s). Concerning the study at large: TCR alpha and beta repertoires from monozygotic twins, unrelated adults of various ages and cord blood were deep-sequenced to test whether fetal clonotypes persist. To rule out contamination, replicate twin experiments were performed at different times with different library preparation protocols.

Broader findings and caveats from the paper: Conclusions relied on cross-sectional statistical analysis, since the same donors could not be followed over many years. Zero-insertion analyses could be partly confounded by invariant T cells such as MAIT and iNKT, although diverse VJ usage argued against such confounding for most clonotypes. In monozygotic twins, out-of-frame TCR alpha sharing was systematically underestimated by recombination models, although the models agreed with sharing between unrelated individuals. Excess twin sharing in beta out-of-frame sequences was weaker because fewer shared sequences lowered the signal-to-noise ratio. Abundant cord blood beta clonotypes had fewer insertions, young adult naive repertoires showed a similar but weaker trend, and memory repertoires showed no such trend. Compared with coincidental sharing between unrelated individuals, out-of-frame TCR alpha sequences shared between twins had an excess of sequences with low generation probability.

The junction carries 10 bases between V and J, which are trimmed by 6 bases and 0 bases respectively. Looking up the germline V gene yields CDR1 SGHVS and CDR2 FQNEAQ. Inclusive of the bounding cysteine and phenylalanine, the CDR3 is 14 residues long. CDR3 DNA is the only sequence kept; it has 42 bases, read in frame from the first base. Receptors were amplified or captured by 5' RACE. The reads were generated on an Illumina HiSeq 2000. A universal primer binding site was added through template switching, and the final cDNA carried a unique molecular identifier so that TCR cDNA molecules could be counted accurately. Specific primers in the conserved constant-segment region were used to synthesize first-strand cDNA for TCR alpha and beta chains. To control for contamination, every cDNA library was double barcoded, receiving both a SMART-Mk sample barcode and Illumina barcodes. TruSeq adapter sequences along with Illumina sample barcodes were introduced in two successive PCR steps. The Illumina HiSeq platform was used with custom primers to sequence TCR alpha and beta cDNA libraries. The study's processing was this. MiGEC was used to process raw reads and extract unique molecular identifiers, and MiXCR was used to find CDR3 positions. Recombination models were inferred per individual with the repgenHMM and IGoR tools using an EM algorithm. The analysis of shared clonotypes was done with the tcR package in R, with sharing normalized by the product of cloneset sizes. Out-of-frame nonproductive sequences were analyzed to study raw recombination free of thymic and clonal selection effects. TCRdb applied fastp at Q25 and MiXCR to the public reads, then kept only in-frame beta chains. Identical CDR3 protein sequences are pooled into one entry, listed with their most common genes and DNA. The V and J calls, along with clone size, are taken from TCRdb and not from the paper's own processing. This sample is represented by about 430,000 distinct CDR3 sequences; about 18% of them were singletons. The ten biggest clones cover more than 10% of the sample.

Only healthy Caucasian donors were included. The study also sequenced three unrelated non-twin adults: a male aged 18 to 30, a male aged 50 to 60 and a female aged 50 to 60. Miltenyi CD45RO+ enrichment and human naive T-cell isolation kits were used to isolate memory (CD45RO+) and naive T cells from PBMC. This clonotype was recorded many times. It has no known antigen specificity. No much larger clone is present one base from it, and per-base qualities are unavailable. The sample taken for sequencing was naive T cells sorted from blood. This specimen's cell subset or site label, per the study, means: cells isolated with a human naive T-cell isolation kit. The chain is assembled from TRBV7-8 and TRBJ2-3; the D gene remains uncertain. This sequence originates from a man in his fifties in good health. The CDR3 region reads CASRWQASTDTQYF. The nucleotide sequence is TGTGCCAGCAGGTGGCAGGCTAGCACAGATACGCAGTATTTT.